This TCR beta chain is from a study of response to subunit inactivated influenza vaccine. The CDR3 loop spans 14 amino acids. Germline loops: CDR1 SGHVS, CDR2 FQNEAQ. V lost 4 bases and J lost 1, with 8 bases in between. TCRdb fed the RT-PCR reads into MiXCR, producing one record per CDR3 protein. Found here are 500,000 to 550,000 distinct CDR3 sequences, around a quarter of them singletons; the top ten hold 2.5% to 3%. Separately, the same data were catalogued under a study of T cells expressing NK-cell markers. Per that study: Generation of TCR beta cDNA was performed by 5'RACE template switching incorporating UMIs. In several experiments, sorting was restricted to alpha-beta TCR T cells by an anti-gamma-delta TCR antibody. The study found dominant NKG2C+ clonotypes at about 1.0-8% of CD8+ T cells in roughly six donors. Whether expanded NKG2C-expressing T cell clones recognize HCMV is unknown.

Material: CD4+ T cells sorted from PBMCs, obtained 11 to 12 days after vaccination. This sequence originates from a man between 50 and 59 years old who received an inactivated influenza vaccine. The rearrangement joins TRBV7-8 to TRBJ1-5, with a tentative D call TRBD1 (5 bases). As DNA, the CDR3 is TGTGCCAGCAGCTACCGGGACAGCAATCAGCCCCAGCATTTT. Protein sequence: CASSYRDSNQPQHF.